Given below is one TCR beta chain in context. The junction does not match germline at one end; this may be a read error. Isolation of CD8+ and CD4+ T cells was performed negatively, whereas enrichment of TEMRA cells was done by FACS. The CDR3 covers 15 residues. In germline, CDR1 is SGHRS, CDR2 YFSETQ. This record belongs to a study of CD8 T cells in Susac syndrome. Random hexamers were used to reverse transcribe roughly 0.45 to 1 ug of RNA. TCRdb reanalysed the immunoSEQ multiplex PCR reads using MiXCR and keeps one entry per CDR3 protein. The profile covers 130,000 to 150,000 distinct CDR3 sequences, with 90% to 97% appearing a single time and roughly 0.084% taken by the ten largest.

The source material was CD4+ T cells from PBMCs. This sequence originates from a human donor with Susac syndrome. The V gene is TRBV5-1, the J gene TRBJ1-6; TRBD1 matches at 9 bases. The CDR3 bases are TGTGCCAGCAGCGCGGGACAGGGCGGTAATTCACCCCTCCACTTT. Translation gives CASSAGQGGNSPLHF.